Each of the 28 T cell receptor beta chains below was sequenced from the same sample in a study of a mutant IDH1 vaccine in newly diagnosed glioma. Sequenced by immunoSEQ multiplex PCR; TCRdb stores in-frame clones only, minus some. Here the sample spans about 55,000 clones, more than 75% being singletons. What these receptors recognize is not known. Time point reported: week 47, end of study. Alongside topical imiquimod, each dose of vaccine comprised 300 ug of mutant IDH1 20-mer peptide. Sequencing was performed on PBMCs, taken from a glioma patient whose treatment included an IDH1 peptide vaccine. Source of these receptors: a woman in her forties with glioma. Some clones in this sample may be carry-over from other donors' samples.

This clone was seen only a few times. The genes are TRBV18 and TRBJ1-1; D is ambiguous. Germline V gene lookup returns CDR1 KGHSH and CDR2 LQKENI. The ends were cut back, 3 bases at V and 6 bases at J, with 8 bases in the middle. The CDR3 length is 12 residues. Here the CDR3 DNA reads TGTGCCAGCTCACCTGGAGAGCCTGAAGCTTTCTTT. It codes for CASSPGEPEAFF.

This clone appeared once. CDR3 residues: CASRRDFGAQYF. DNA of the CDR3: TGCGCCAGCAGGCGGGACTTCGGGGCCCAGTACTTC. The chain couples TRBV5-1 to TRBJ2-5, with a tentative D call TRBD2 (6 bases). The CDR3 has 12 amino acids. Germline V gene data show CDR1 as SGHRS and CDR2 as YFSETQ. The V end lost 5 bases, the J end lost 9 bases, and 14 bases lay between the germline ends.

In this sample, this clone turned up once. The chain links TRBV10-2 to TRBJ2-4; TRBD1 aligns across 8 bases. The CDR3 has 17 amino acids. Per germline, CDR1 WSHSY and CDR2 SAAADI. Trimming cost V 2 bases and J 2 bases; bases outside gene matches: 8. The CDR3 sequence is CASSEPWRTGTKNIQYF. In DNA, the CDR3 is TGCGCCAGCAGTGAGCCATGGCGGACAGGGACCAAAAACATTCAGTACTTC.

CDR3: CASTTPGQGETEAFF. CDR3 DNA: TGCGCCAGCACTACCCCGGGACAGGGGGAGACTGAAGCTTTCTTT. The J gene is TRBJ1-1, the V gene TRBV10-2; 11 nucleotides line up with TRBD1. The ends lost 7 bases at V and 5 bases at J; junction bases unmatched: 9. The CDR3 is 15 residues long. Germline assignment: CDR1 WSHSY and CDR2 SAAADI.

The V call is TRBV10-1, the J call TRBJ1-1; TRBD1 is a possible D gene (6 bases). The CDR3 has 13 amino acids. Germline V gives CDR1 WNHNN, CDR2 SYGVQD (reference sequence). V shed 5 bases and J shed 8 bases, with 15 bases lying between them. The CDR3 is CASSPSGGTEAFF. The DNA for the CDR3 is TGCGCCAGCAGTCCTTCGGGTGGGACAGAAGCTTTCTTT.

The chain uses TRBV5-6 and TRBJ2-7, with 10 positions matching TRBD2. The germline CDR1 and CDR2 sequences are SGHDT and YYEEEE. With 4 bases clipped from V and 3 bases from J, the junction kept 7 bases outside the gene matches. This CDR3 spans 15 amino acids. The DNA of the CDR3 is TGTGCCAGCAGCGGTCTAGCGGGGGAACGCTACGAGCAGTACTTC. This translates into CASSGLAGERYEQYF.

J is TRBJ1-5 and V is TRBV7-2, with D tentatively TRBD1 (5 bases). Trimming shortened V by 8 bases and J by 6 bases, and 11 bases separated the two germline ends. The CDR3 is made up of 12 amino acids. Looked up from germline, CDR1 is SGHTA and CDR2 is FQGNSA. The CDR3 sequence is CASSWGGQPQHF. For the CDR3, the DNA is TGTGCCAGCTCCTGGGGGGGTCAGCCCCAGCATTTT.

Judged by abundance, this clone is medium-sized. This sample also contains other DNA sequences that code for the same CDR3. This chain uses TRBV5-1 with TRBJ1-1; the D gene is possibly TRBD1 (6 bases). The CDR3 is made up of 13 amino acids. V was clipped by 0 bases and J by 5 bases, with 8 bases between them. The germline gives CDR1 SGHRS, CDR2 YFSETQ. This CDR3 reads CASSLDRVTEAFF. The CDR3 nucleotides are TGCGCCAGCAGCTTGGACAGGGTAACTGAAGCTTTCTTT.

The DNA for the CDR3 is TGCGCCAGCAGCTTTTCCCCTTCGACAGGGGGCGTCTATGGCTACACCTTC. Translation: CASSFSPSTGGVYGYTF. The J gene is TRBJ1-2, the V gene TRBV5-1; 10 bases match TRBD1. V dropped 2 bases and J dropped 4; count of bases not matched to a gene: 11. The CDR3 extends over 17 amino acids. The germline CDR1 and CDR2 sequences are SGHRS and YFSETQ.

The table lists this clone with a count of one. The chain has TRBV6-5 and TRBJ1-6; D gene unclear. Trimming took off 4 bases at V and 6 bases at J, with 10 bases between the two ends. Germline V CDR1 and CDR2: MNHEY, SVGAGI. CDR3 length: 14 residues. The CDR3 DNA sequence: TGTGCCAGCAGTTCGGGCCAGTTTAATTCACCCCTCCACTTT. Encoded protein: CASSSGQFNSPLHF.

The chain couples TRBV6-5 to TRBJ1-2, with D possibly TRBD1 on 5 matching bases. The V end was cut by 2 bases, the J end by 4 bases, with 11 bases between. Germline-derived CDR1 and CDR2 are MNHEY and SVGAGI. The CDR3 has 14 residues. The CDR3 DNA sequence: TGTGCCAGCAGTTACCTGACCGGGGGCTATGGCTACACCTTC. Encoded protein: CASSYLTGGYGYTF.

This clone is medium-sized within its sample. This CDR3 reads CASSLKTSGGDGELFF. The CDR3 DNA follows: TGTGCCAGCAGCTTGAAAACTAGCGGGGGGGACGGGGAGCTGTTTTTT. V usage is TRBV5-4 and J usage is TRBJ2-2; 13 nucleotides line up with TRBD2. Trimming removed 1 base from V and 7 bases from J; junction bases left unmatched: 4. This CDR3 contains 16 residues. Germline V gene data show CDR1 as SGHNT and CDR2 as YYREEE (reference sequence).

The chain has TRBV4-2 and TRBJ2-7, with 9 bases aligning to TRBD2. The germline V gene encodes CDR1 LGHNA and CDR2 YNFKEQ. J lost 2 bases, V lost 1 base, and 3 bases had no gene match. The CDR3 is 15 amino acids. CDR3 coding DNA: TGTGCCAGCAGCCAAGGTGCGGGAGGGCCCTACGAGCAGTACTTC. Protein: CASSQGAGGPYEQYF.

V gene TRBV5-1 combines with J gene TRBJ1-1; TRBD1 aligns across 8 bases. From germline, CDR1 is SGHRS and CDR2 YFSETQ. The J segment lost 4 bases and the V segment lost 3 bases, leaving 5 bases of the junction unmatched. The CDR3 length is 14 residues. The CDR3 here is CASSSTGVVTEAFF. CDR3 bases: TGCGCCAGCAGCTCGACAGGGGTGGTCACTGAAGCTTTCTTT.

The table lists this clone with a few counts. This chain uses TRBV9 with TRBJ2-2; maybe TRBD1 (6 bases). V shed 7 bases and J shed 3 bases, with 7 bases lying between them. CDR1 is SGDLS and CDR2 is YYNGEE in the germline V gene. The CDR3 runs to 12 residues. The CDR3 here is CASGQYTGELFF. Here the CDR3 DNA reads TGTGCCAGCGGACAGTACACCGGGGAGCTGTTTTTT.

The V call is TRBV18, the J call TRBJ1-5; 10 bases are a match to TRBD1. The CDR3 spans 17 residues. Germline V CDR1 and CDR2: KGHSH, LQKENI. V lost 6 bases, J lost 3 bases, and 11 bases stayed unmatched. In DNA form, the CDR3 reads TGTGCCAGCTCCTGGGACAGGGGAAAGGGGGTCAATCAGCCCCAGCATTTT. This encodes CASSWDRGKGVNQPQHF.

V usage is TRBV7-9 and J usage is TRBJ1-2; D might be TRBD1 (5 bases). The germline V and J ends were trimmed by 6 bases and 5 bases, with 10 bases remaining between them. CDR1 is SEHNR and CDR2 is FQNEAQ in the germline V gene (reference sequence). CDR3 length equals 12 residues. Here the CDR3 reads CASSSGTYGYTF. Written as DNA, the CDR3 is TGTGCCAGCAGTTCAGGGACGTATGGCTACACCTTC.

This chain connects TRBV7-9 to TRBJ2-3; D remains ambiguous. Trimming stripped 2 bases from V and 3 bases from J, with 6 bases between. The CDR3 sequence is 13 residues long. Per the germline V gene, CDR1 is SEHNR and CDR2 is FQNEAQ (reference sequence). The CDR3: CASSLQDTDTQYF. In DNA, the CDR3 is TGTGCCAGCAGCTTACAGGATACAGATACGCAGTATTTT.

V usage is TRBV5-1 and J usage is TRBJ2-2; no definite D call. Germline V gene data show CDR1 as SGHRS and CDR2 as YFSETQ. This CDR3 has 13 residues. V shed 4 bases and J shed 6 bases, with 10 bases lying between them. This CDR3 is CASSLNGPGELFF. CDR3 DNA: TGCGCCAGCAGCCTCAACGGTCCCGGGGAGCTGTTTTTT.

The V call is TRBV2, the J call TRBJ2-5; a possible D gene is TRBD1 (6 bases). Germline-derived CDR1 and CDR2 are SNHLY and FYNNEI. V lost 8 bases to trimming and J lost 0 bases, with 13 bases between them. CDR3 length equals 14 residues. The CDR3 DNA reads as TGTGCCAGCCGCCGATGGGACAACCAAGAGACCCAGTACTTC. Translation: CASRRWDNQETQYF.

J is TRBJ1-6 and V is TRBV30; TRBD1 matches at 8 bases. This CDR3 has 15 residues. Germline-derived CDR1 and CDR2 are GTSNPN and SVGIG (reference sequence). J lost 5 bases, V lost 2 bases, and 5 bases had no gene match. CDR3 amino acids: CAWSTTGVDNSPLHF. The CDR3 DNA sequence: TGTGCCTGGAGTACGACAGGGGTTGATAATTCACCCCTCCACTTT.

The chain couples TRBV11-3 to TRBJ1-1; D remains unclear. CDR3 size: 13 residues. Trimming took 5 bases from V and 1 from J, leaving 8 bases between them. The germline gives CDR1 SGHNT, CDR2 YENEEA. This CDR3 reads CASSPAQNTEAFF. The CDR3 DNA reads TGTGCCAGCAGCCCCGCACAGAACACTGAAGCTTTCTTT.

About this clone: One end of the junction does not line up with germline, which may come from a read error. This CDR3 is also generated by other DNA sequences in the sample. The chain combines TRBV6-6 with TRBJ2-5; TRBD2 matches 7 bases. The CDR3 covers 14 residues. CDR1 is MNHNY, CDR2 SVGAGI, per germline (reference sequence). The chain's CDR3 is CASSYGGGPETQYF. CDR3 sequence (DNA): TGTGCTAGCAGTTACGGGGGAGGGCCAGAGACCCAGTACTTC.

This clone was recorded a few times. The V gene is TRBV30, the J gene TRBJ2-4; a possible D gene is TRBD1 (6 bases). V was clipped by 5 bases and J by 0 bases, with 8 bases between them. The CDR3 runs to 13 residues. Germline CDR1 is GTSNPN and CDR2 is SVGIG (reference sequence). The CDR3 here is CAWQGLAKNIQYF. The CDR3 nucleotides are TGTGCCTGGCAGGGGTTAGCCAAAAACATTCAGTACTTC.

The table lists this clone with a count of one. The chain recombines TRBV7-8 with TRBJ1-5; D ambiguous. This CDR3 comprises 14 residues. CDR1 and CDR2 from the germline V gene are SGHVS and FQNEAQ. Trimming took off 3 bases at V and 0 bases at J, with 6 bases between the two ends. The CDR3 coding sequence is TGTGCCAGCAGCTTTCGGATTAGCAATCAGCCCCAGCATTTT. This translates into CASSFRISNQPQHF.

V usage is TRBV2 and J usage is TRBJ1-4, with D perhaps matching TRBD1 (5 bases). The germline gives CDR1 SNHLY, CDR2 FYNNEI. The CDR3 sequence is 17 residues long. V was pared by 8 bases and J by 0 bases, with 19 bases between. CDR3 in amino acids: CASSRNPIGATNEKLFF. The CDR3 nucleotides read TGTGCCAGCTCGAGGAATCCGATAGGGGCAACTAATGAAAAACTGTTTTTT.

This chain connects TRBV5-6 to TRBJ1-5; no definite D call. Trimming removed 3 bases at V and 0 bases at J, with 13 bases between. The CDR3 spans 16 residues. From germline, CDR1 is SGHDT and CDR2 YYEEEE. The CDR3 DNA reads TGTGCCAGCAGCTCTAAATTATATCTTAGCAATCAGCCCCAGCATTTT. Translation gives CASSSKLYLSNQPQHF.

The V and J genes are TRBV2 and TRBJ2-5, with 9 bases lining up with TRBD2. The V segment lost 7 bases and the J segment 7 bases; nucleotides outside the gene matches: 10. Germline CDR1 SNHLY, CDR2 FYNNEI. The CDR3 consists of 14 residues. CDR3 protein: CASTRASGEGTQYF. DNA for the CDR3: TGTGCCAGCACCCGGGCTAGCGGGGAAGGGACCCAGTACTTC.